Listed below are T cell receptor beta chains from one sample, sequenced in a study of cytomegalovirus exposure and HLA in healthy donors. The table came from immunoSEQ multiplex PCR; TCRdb's copy has only in-frame clones and leaves some out. The table has about 160,000 clones, around 76% seen once. Sequenced: PBMCs. The receptors stem from a female donor in good health and CMV-seronegative. Each CDR3 is given with its conserved first and last residue. A D gene is named only where the DNA matches it firmly. Size is stated for part of the rows, as once, few or many counts, or as a class when the clone is expanded.

V	D	size	J	DNA	CDR3
TRBV27	-	-	TRBJ1-1	TGTGCCAGCAGTTCCCGCGGGCAAGGCTTCACTGAAGCTTTCTTT	CASSSRGQGFTEAFF
TRBV2	TRBD2	once	TRBJ2-5	TGTGCTGCTGGGGGGGGAGGAGAGACCCAGTACTTC	CAAGGGGETQYF
TRBV7-9	TRBD1	-	TRBJ1-4	TGTGCCAGCAGTCTCGGGACAGGGGCTAATAAAAAACTGTTTTTT	CASSLGTGANKKLFF
TRBV21-1	-	-	TRBJ1-4	TGTGCCAGCAGTAAAACGGACAGGGACCGCGAGGGTGAAAAACTGTTTTTT	CASSKTDRDREGEKLFF
TRBV30	-	-	TRBJ1-4	TGTGCCTGGGGGTTCGGGGGTGGGAATGAAAAACTGTTTTTT	CAWGFGGGNEKLFF
TRBV6-1	-	-	TRBJ2-7	TGTGCCAGCAGTGAACAGCGACTCAGTCGGAACGAGCAGTACTTC	CASSEQRLSRNEQYF
TRBV6-1	-	once	TRBJ2-7	TGTGCCAGCAGTGAATCGGGCTCCTACGAGCAGTACTTC	CASSESGSYEQYF
TRBV7-9	-	-	TRBJ2-7	TGTGCCAGCAGCTTATCAAGGGGCGCGAACGAGCAGTACTTC	CASSLSRGANEQYF
TRBV5-1	-	once	TRBJ1-2	TGCGCCAGCAGCTTGGACCGAGCTGGCTATGGCTACACCTTC	CASSLDRAGYGYTF
TRBV19	-	-	TRBJ1-2	TGTGCCAGTAGTGCCCCGCTTGGGGGGGGCGGCTACACCTTC	CASSAPLGGGGYTF
TRBV7-9	-	-	TRBJ1-2	TGTGCCAGCAGCCCCCAATTGGGGGGTTACTATGGCTACACCTTC	CASSPQLGGYYGYTF
TRBV5-6	TRBD2	-	TRBJ2-1	TGTGCCAGCATGCCGGGACTAGGAGACAATGAGCAGTTCTTC	CASMPGLGDNEQFF
TRBV30	TRBD2	-	TRBJ2-3	TGTGCCTCGGGACTAGCGGGAGGGAGAGATACGCAGTATTTT	CASGLAGGRDTQYF
TRBV19	TRBD1	-	TRBJ1-5	TGTGCCAGTAGTACGGGACAGGGAGGCGGTCAGCCCCAGCATTTT	CASSTGQGGGQPQHF
TRBV6-1	-	-	TRBJ2-6	TGTGCCAGCAGCAGGGGCCCGGCCAACGTCCTGACTTTC	CASSRGPANVLTF
TRBV9	-	-	TRBJ1-6	TGTGCCAGCAGCGTAGCGGGGGGATTAGGACAGTCACCCCTCCACTTT	CASSVAGGLGQSPLHF
TRBV5-4	-	-	TRBJ2-5	TGTGCCAGCAGGCGTACTAGAGACCAAGAGACCCAGTACTTC	CASRRTRDQETQYF
TRBV30	-	few	TRBJ1-5	TGTGCCTGGGGGGAGACAGGTCCTGGACCCCAGCATTTT	CAWGETGPGPQHF
TRBV9	TRBD1	few	TRBJ1-3	TGTGCCAGCAGCGCAGGGACAGGCCGCTCTGGAAACACCATATATTTT	CASSAGTGRSGNTIYF
TRBV9	TRBD2	-	TRBJ2-1	TGTGCCAGCAGCCCGAGCTGGGTAGCGGGGGCCTACAATGAGCAGTTCTTC	CASSPSWVAGAYNEQFF
TRBV6-1	-	-	TRBJ1-5	TGTGCCAGCAGTGGGCCTCGGGGAATAGGCAATCAGCCCCAGCATTTT	CASSGPRGIGNQPQHF
TRBV29-1	-	few	TRBJ2-7	TGCAGCGTTGAAGACAGGGTCGGCACCTACGAGCAGTACTTC	CSVEDRVGTYEQYF
TRBV7-2	TRBD2	-	TRBJ2-3	TGTGCCAGCAGCTCCGGACTAGCGGGAGGGGAAGATACGCAGTATTTT	CASSSGLAGGEDTQYF
TRBV14	TRBD1	-	TRBJ1-2	TGTGCCAGCCGGCCAACAGCTCGGACAGGGATGGGTGGCTACACCTTC	CASRPTARTGMGGYTF
TRBV5-1	TRBD1	-	TRBJ2-7	TGCGCCAGCAGCTGGACAGGGGGTGGGTCCTACGAGCAGTACTTC	CASSWTGGGSYEQYF
TRBV7-9	-	-	TRBJ1-1	TGTGCCAGCAGCCTCTCGGGAGGGCCGAACACTGAAGCTTTCTTT	CASSLSGGPNTEAFF
TRBV7-3	TRBD2	-	TRBJ2-1	TGTGCCAGCAGTTCCGGGACTAGCAGCTTCTACAATGAGCAGTTCTTC	CASSSGTSSFYNEQFF
TRBV6-1	-	-	TRBJ1-2	TGTGCCAGCTCCCCGGCGGGGATCAACTATGGCTACACCTTC	CASSPAGINYGYTF
TRBV5-1	-	-	TRBJ2-3	TGCGCCAGCGCCGGCCAGGGGCCCACAGATACGCAGTATTTT	CASAGQGPTDTQYF
TRBV6-5	-	-	TRBJ2-3	TGTGCCAGCAGGCGGGGGCCTCTACGCACAGATACGCAGTATTTT	CASRRGPLRTDTQYF
TRBV7-2	-	-	TRBJ1-2	TGTGCCAGCAGCTTACCCGCCCTCCCGGGAGGGTATGGCTACACCTTC	CASSLPALPGGYGYTF
TRBV7-9	TRBD2	-	TRBJ2-5	TGTGCCAGCGCGGAGCGGGGGGGCCCAGAGACCCAGTACTTC	CASAERGGPETQYF
TRBV29-1	TRBD1	-	TRBJ1-1	TGCAGCATTGGGGATGGACAGGGGAATGAAGCTTTCTTT	CSIGDGQGNEAFF
TRBV9	-	few	TRBJ2-7	TGTGCCAGCAGCCCTCAGGGGCTCCGGGAGCAGTACTTC	CASSPQGLREQYF
TRBV6-5	-	-	TRBJ1-5	TGTGCCAGCAGTGAAGGGAAGCGGAATCAGCCCCAGCATTTT	CASSEGKRNQPQHF
TRBV19	TRBD2	-	TRBJ2-3	TGTGCCAGTAGTCTCTTAATGAGCGGGGGGAGCACAGATACGCAGTATTTT	CASSLLMSGGSTDTQYF
TRBV13	TRBD2	-	TRBJ2-3	TGTGCCAGCAGCCCCGATATCTGGACTAGCAGGGCAGATACGCAGTATTTT	CASSPDIWTSRADTQYF
TRBV19	-	-	TRBJ1-1	TGTGCCGCCGGGTTTCTGAACACTGAAGCTTTCTTT	CAAGFLNTEAFF
TRBV5-1	-	-	TRBJ1-6	TGCGCCAGCATGGATCAGCCAGGCAATAATTCACCCCTCCACTTT	CASMDQPGNNSPLHF
TRBV30	-	-	TRBJ2-6	TGTGCCTGGAGTCCTCAACAGGGAACCCCCTCTGGGGCCAACGTCCTGACTTTC	CAWSPQQGTPSGANVLTF
TRBV27	TRBD1	-	TRBJ1-5	TGTGCCAGCAGTTCACGCTCGGGACAGGGCAATCAGCCCCAGCATTTT	CASSSRSGQGNQPQHF
TRBV30	-	-	TRBJ1-1	TGTGCCTGGCTAACCGGGACTTGGAACACTGAAGCTTTCTTT	CAWLTGTWNTEAFF
TRBV6-4	-	few	TRBJ1-1	TGTGCCAGCAGTGCGGAGGTGAACACTGAAGCTTTCTTT	CASSAEVNTEAFF
TRBV7-9	-	-	TRBJ2-7	TGTGCCAGCAGCTTAGTTGGGGGGACAGCCTACGAGCAGTACTTC	CASSLVGGTAYEQYF
TRBV5-1	-	-	TRBJ1-4	TGCGCCAGCAGCTTGGACACAACTAATGAAAAACTGTTTTTT	CASSLDTTNEKLFF
TRBV27	TRBD1	few	TRBJ1-1	TGTGCCAGCAGTTTATTGGGACAGGGCGGCGCTGAAGCTTTCTTT	CASSLLGQGGAEAFF
TRBV6-5	-	-	TRBJ2-7	TGTGCCAGCAGTTACCGACGGACTGACACCTACGAGCAGTACTTC	CASSYRRTDTYEQYF
TRBV10-1	TRBD1	-	TRBJ2-7	TGCGCCAAACCGGGACAGGGAAGCTACGAGCAGTACTTC	CAKPGQGSYEQYF
TRBV10-3	TRBD1	once	TRBJ1-1	TGTGCCATCAGTGATTCGGTGGACAGGGGGAGGACTGAAGCTTTCTTT	CAISDSVDRGRTEAFF
TRBV10-1	-	-	TRBJ2-3	TGCGCCAGCAGTACCCGACAGGTAACTAGCACAGATACGCAGTATTTT	CASSTRQVTSTDTQYF
TRBV4-1	-	-	TRBJ2-2	TGCGCCAGCAGCCAAGATCTGGTACAGGGTGCCGGGGAGCTGTTTTTT	CASSQDLVQGAGELFF
TRBV6-1	TRBD2	-	TRBJ2-5	TGTGCCAGCAGTGAAGGACTAGCGGGGGGGGAGACCCAGTACTTC	CASSEGLAGGETQYF
TRBV7-2	TRBD2	few	TRBJ2-7	TGTGCCAGCAGCGGGGGACTAGCGGCCCTCTACGAGCAGTACTTC	CASSGGLAALYEQYF